The TCR beta chain described here comes from a study of blood T cell repertoires in COVID-19. Whole-study context: PBMCs, B-cell-depleted T cells, or T cells provided the cDNA or gDNA that made up the material.

Concerning this clone: Other DNA sequences of this sample code for an identical CDR3.

Trimming took 1 base from V and 0 from J, leaving 5 bases between them. The CDR3 length is 14 residues. Germline V lookup: CDR1 SGHRS, CDR2 YFSETQ. In the original analysis: For nucleated cells, counts were estimated from reference gene primer amplification. Generated by immunoSEQ multiplex PCR, the TCRdb table keeps only in-frame clones and is missing some. V and J calls and clone size are given by that table; D and trimming were obtained from the DNA. Among some 160,000 clones listed, 85% were seen once. The receptor was isolated from a woman of 80 years or more with COVID-19, enrolled during active disease. The specimen was peripheral blood. The V call is TRBV5-1, the J call TRBJ2-1; no reliable D call. CDR3 sequence reads: CASSLLSSYNEQFF. The CDR3, as DNA: TGCGCCAGCAGCTTGCTGAGCTCCTACAATGAGCAGTTCTTC.